This T cell receptor beta chain was obtained from a study of T cells after yellow fever vaccination. Study-level results: Reappearance after the booster was observed for most primary-vaccination clones (about 97% CD4, over 75% CD8). The secondary response peaked faster, at day 5 versus 15, but was weaker. A small proportion of clonotypes was detected in both the CD4 and CD8 compartments.

The CDR3 contains 14 residues. Germline CDR1 is LGHNA and CDR2 is YSLEER. The V end was cut by 1 base, the J end by 3 bases, with 8 bases between. Of note for this clonotype: The antigen is undetermined.

TCRdb used MiXCR to reprocess the 5' RACE reads, holding one entry per CDR3 protein. The repertoire holds 250,000 to 300,000 distinct CDR3 sequences, with roughly 5% as singletons. This receptor was taken from a man between 18 and 29 years old who received the YFV17D yellow fever vaccine. This material consisted of CD4+ T cells sorted from PBMCs, taken on the day of the yellow fever booster vaccination. This chain links TRBV4-3 with TRBJ2-3; TRBD1 is a possible D gene (6 bases). CDR3: CASSQATGTDTQYF. As DNA, the CDR3 is TGCGCCAGCAGCCAAGCAACAGGGACAGATACGCAGTATTTT.